This paragraph reports one TCR beta chain. What this receptor recognizes is not known. No much larger clone is present one base from it, and per-base qualities are unavailable. This entry comes from a study of cytomegalovirus exposure and HLA in healthy donors (dated by TCRdb to the late 2010s). Broadly, across the study: An earlier analysis of approximately 600 of the donors reported more than 250 Gb of sequence data and some 100 million unique TCR beta sequences from about 179 million T cells. To predict cytomegalovirus infection status, the study combined high-throughput TCR immunosequencing, statistical association of individual TCRs with disease status, and machine learning. Across 398 genotyped donors of the cohort, an average of approximately 200,000 unique TCR beta nucleotide sequences per donor were sequenced, and roughly 18% of those sequences were non-productive. In the later analysis, no new phenotypic data were used to find candidate immune exposures; instead, reliance was placed on TCR beta sequences and their occurrence across donors. A later genetic analysis used genome-wide SNP genotypes for about three fifths of the roughly 700 donors, treating that subset as a discovery cohort. About 300 gigabases of sequencing data and around 87 million unique TCR sequences were included in an early release covering 550 to 650 HLA-typed donors. Among the roughly 400 genotyped donors, around 79% belonged to the genetic ancestry cluster associated with self-reported Caucasian donors. The T cell repertoires of some 670 subjects were profiled by immunosequencing and related to cytomegalovirus serostatus. The aim of the study was to test whether cataloging public T cell receptors could identify signatures of past pathogen exposure. An earlier analysis of 500 to 750 of the donors applied high-throughput TCR beta sequencing to assess whether each TCR beta V gene segment acted as functional or pseudogenic. A separate validation cohort of about 110 different subjects was used in addition to the approximately 670-subject first cohort. The number of typed donors differed by locus: about 620-640 for A, B, C, DRB1 and DQB1; approximately 540 for DQA1; fewer than 610 for DPA1; and around 470 for DPB1. Alongside the repertoire data, information on donor age, sex, ethnicity and CMV serostatus was compiled. In a later analysis, previously published TCR beta repertoires from about 640 donors were re-analyzed and high-resolution HLA genotyping was added so that TCR occurrence patterns could be studied. Several DR-DQ haplotypes were handled as single units for association and clustering because linkage in the cohort was strong. Both class I and class II loci were covered by HLA typing, at four-digit resolution. Every discovery cohort repertoire had been produced on one sequencing platform. What the work shows at the level of the full study, not this receptor alone: Linkage disequilibrium might explain the correlated functional status among segregating V segments, but an unknown experimental factor could not be ruled out. In a later analysis, TCR association rates were found to vary across HLA loci, with the most associated TCRs seen for DRB1 alleles and the fewest for HLA-C alleles. Because some donors lacked HLA typing at each locus, the association tests relied only on the typed subset. Most TCR sequences were observed very rarely across donors, whereas some public TCRs were present in many individuals. In this cohort, only TCR beta chains were sequenced, and detectable features were limited by the absence of alpha or paired-chain data. A cluster of highly shared sequence variants was judged likely to represent a technical artifact of the sequencing pipeline. Sequencing depth was assumed to be roughly uniform across donors in the presence/absence analyses, though that assumption may not hold. According to a later analysis, parvovirus B19, influenza, CMV and Epstein-Barr virus appeared linked to several top co-occurrence clusters. In a later genetic analysis, a missense DCLRE1C variant was associated with V-gene and J-gene trimming of TCR beta chains, and the association was replicated in an independent cohort. Because counts were too low, seventeen rarely observed V segments, including chromosome 9 orphons, were excluded from the earlier analysis of around 590 of the donors. For the cohort, immune exposure information was limited to CMV serostatus. In vitro tests confirmed that a few of the cytomegalovirus-associated TCR beta chains recognize cytomegalovirus antigens. A total of around 150 TCR beta chains were listed by the study as associated with cytomegalovirus. In a later analysis, most CMV-associated TCR beta chains were found to appear HLA-restricted, with HLA associations seemingly driven largely by CMV exposure. In both the original and validation cohorts, the classifier was reported to diagnose cytomegalovirus status with high specificity and sensitivity. In a later analysis, HLA-associated TCR beta chains were found to be more clonally expanded and to have lower generation probabilities than equally common non-associated chains. A later analysis associated 16,951 TCR beta sequences with specific HLA alleles at a false discovery rate of 0.05. In an earlier analysis of over 550 of the donors, most TCR beta V segments were observed in productive rearrangements about 90% or about 30% of the time, broadly matching IMGT annotations. A further reported finding was that TCR beta sequences accurately predicted the HLA-A and HLA-B alleles for most subjects in the first cohort. In a later genetic analysis, fewer N-insertions in productive TCRs were reported among donors in an Asian-associated ancestry cluster than the approximately 670-donor mean. Assigning TCR associations to individual alleles was difficult when HLA alleles, especially DR and DQ, strongly co-occurred. It was suggested by the authors that the approach could potentially be generalized to other disease states and immunological phenotypes.

The library relied on the immunoSEQ multiplex PCR assay. For the multiplex PCR, a mixture combining 60 forward primers for TCR Vbeta segments and 13 reverse primers for TCR Jbeta segments was used. The CDR3 region of rearranged TCR beta genes was amplified from genomic DNA by a multiplex PCR assay. The Illumina HiSeq System was used to sequence the amplified TCR beta libraries as 87-base-pair reads. The authors' pipeline ran thus. In a later analysis, around 80 million unique TCR beta chains were counted across the 500 to 850 repertoires, and roughly 11 million of these chains were shared by at least two donors. Raw reads were error-corrected and collapsed into unique sequences with a nearest-neighbor algorithm that merged closely related sequences to remove PCR and sequencing errors. Alignment of CDR3 sequences to IMGT reference sequences was used to assign V, D and J gene segments. Each retained sequence needed at least a six-nucleotide match to both a V gene segment and a J gene segment. Rearrangements were classified as productive when the CDR3 lacked stop codons and remained in frame with V and J, and all other rearrangements were classified as non-productive. CDR3 was defined according to IMGT convention as the region running from the second conserved V-encoded cysteine to the conserved J-encoded phenylalanine. The earlier analysis of some 540 of the donors excluded any sequence lacking an unambiguous match to a single V gene segment. In an earlier analysis of about 590 of the donors, a V segment was called functional when productive rearrangements were above 56.7%, and segregating when the standard deviation between donors exceeded 5%. To diagnose cytomegalovirus status from the catalog of TCR beta chain sequences, a statistical classification framework was built. In a later analysis, V and J genes were assigned by comparing TCR nucleotide sequences against IMGT/GENE-DB human TR gene sequences. Using the TCRdist pipeline, a later analysis assigned CDR3 sequences along with most-parsimonious VDJ recombination scenarios. In a later analysis, each TCR beta chain was defined by its CDR3 amino acid sequence together with its V-gene family, and reads without a unique V-gene family were excluded. A later analysis removed roughly 590 highly shared, low-generation-probability nucleotide sequences to deal with suspected cross-contamination and a sequencing artifact. For each public chain, a later analysis derived a clonal expansion index from normalized ranks of inferred template counts within each repertoire. Generation probabilities in a later analysis came from a VDJ recombination model fitted to out-of-frame rearrangements, and those results were checked against IGoR. A later analysis scored TCR-TCR, TCR-HLA and TCR-CMV co-occurrence with hypergeometric tests, applying a repertoire-size bias correction to TCR pairs. In a later analysis, false discovery rates were estimated by permuting HLA or CMV assignments 20 times. In a later analysis, co-occurring TCRs were grouped using DBSCAN, and TCRdist sequence similarity was added for clustering within HLA-allele-positive subsets. Repertoires with fewer than 30,000 or more than 120,000 public chains, plus five repertoires with anomalous nucleotide sharing, were excluded from co-occurrence clustering. In TCRdb, the immuneACCESS table is reduced to in-frame sequences with V and J assigned. These tables do not hold every clone; where another copy was compared, an unresolved V gene accounts for under half, and the others remain unexplained. Clone size and V and J calls were adopted from that table, with D and trimming inferred from the DNA. The sample table holds roughly 130,000 clones, of which approximately 65% were seen once. In total, the top ten clones hold approximately 1.4% of the sample.

The cohort consisted of 600 to 750 healthy bone marrow donors. At the time of sampling, every cohort member was nominally healthy, though immune exposures that went unrecorded were likely present. The donor was CMV seronegative and was included in the group of approximately 350 seronegative cohort members. A peripheral blood sample was provided by each donor, and peripheral blood mononuclear cells were used for TCR beta sequencing. Genomic DNA extraction from the blood cell samples was performed with the Qiagen DNeasy Blood Extraction Kit. The sample taken for sequencing was PBMCs. The source of this sequence is a man aged 18 to 30 in good health and CMV-seronegative.

The CDR3 protein: CASNGLAGLQETQYF. Read as DNA, the sequence is TGCGCCAGCAACGGACTAGCGGGTCTTCAAGAGACCCAGTACTTC. This chain joins TRBV5-1 to TRBJ2-5, with TRBD2 matching 11 junction bases. The germline V gene specifies SGHRS as CDR1 and YFSETQ as CDR2. Trimming removed 6 bases from V and 2 bases from J; the gene matches leave 6 bases unexplained. From the cysteine through the phenylalanine, the CDR3 covers 15 amino acids. Only CDR3 DNA remains: 45 bases, in frame from the first base.